This T cell receptor beta chain was retrieved from a study of shared clonotypes between healthy human individuals. About the research overall: For every donor, three CD4 naive, three CD4 memory, two CD8 naive and one CD8 memory plates were used.

With regard to this clone: Its specificity is not known.

Findings of the study overall: Against clonotypes common to all four donors, non-shared ones had lower generation probabilities. Having only a few donors restricted how much genetic and exposure-history diversity was captured. When naive CD4 clonotypes were compared across a handful of donors, about 5% were shared.

Trimming removed 5 bases at V and 3 bases at J, with 8 bases between. Per the germline V gene, CDR1 is SGHAT and CDR2 is FQNNGV. The CDR3 runs to 12 residues. Clones were sequenced by immunoSEQ multiplex PCR, and TCRdb holds only the in-frame ones, with some missing. The profile shows 230,000 or so clones, over 50% of them singletons. The chain joins TRBV11-2 to TRBJ2-7; D unclear. This receptor was taken from a man aged 30 to 45 in good health. The sample consisted of memory CD4+ T cells sorted from blood. Subset meaning: CD45RA-negative fraction. The CDR3: CASSPAVYEQYF. The CDR3 nucleotides are TGTGCCAGCAGCCCTGCAGTCTACGAGCAGTACTTC.